The rows below give T cell receptor beta chains drawn from one sample of a study of blood T cell repertoires in COVID-19. Repertoires were generated with immunoSEQ multiplex PCR, while TCRdb's copy carries only in-frame clones and drops some. The table lists roughly 250,000 clones, about 80% of them singletons. Sequencing was performed on peripheral blood. The receptors come from a woman aged 80 or over with acute or convalescent COVID-19. The CDR3 runs from the conserved cysteine through the conserved F or W. D genes are given only for firm matches. Only some rows state a clone size, as once, few, many or a class for expanded clones.

v_call,d_call,clone_size,j_call,cdr3_aa,cdr3_nt
TRBV3-1/TRBV3-2,TRBD1,NA,TRBJ1-1,CASSPRTGTAMNTEAFF,TGTGCCAGCAGCCCCAGGACAGGGACCGCTATGAACACTGAAGCTTTCTTT
TRBV3-1/TRBV3-2,TRBD1,NA,TRBJ1-2,CASSQTGGEGYTF,TGTGCCAGCAGCCAGACAGGGGGCGAGGGCTACACCTTC
TRBV6-5,TRBD1,NA,TRBJ2-7,CASSYSGQGAYEQYF,TGTGCCAGCAGTTACTCGGGACAGGGGGCCTACGAGCAGTACTTC
TRBV9,NA,NA,TRBJ1-2,CASRPGEGNYGYTF,TGTGCCAGCCGGCCAGGGGAGGGGAACTATGGCTACACCTTC
TRBV7-3,TRBD1,NA,TRBJ1-1,CASSLTEGANTEAFF,TGTGCCAGCAGCTTAACGGAGGGGGCGAACACTGAAGCTTTCTTT
TRBV5-6,NA,NA,TRBJ1-4,CASSLGAGQEKLFF,TGTGCCAGCAGCTTAGGGGCAGGGCAGGAAAAACTGTTTTTT
TRBV7-9,NA,NA,TRBJ1-4,CATKDSQNEKLFF,TGTGCCACCAAGGACAGCCAAAATGAAAAACTGTTTTTT
TRBV3-1/TRBV3-2,NA,NA,TRBJ1-1,CAIRGKGTEAFF,TGTGCCATCAGGGGAAAGGGGACTGAAGCTTTCTTT
TRBV5-1,NA,NA,TRBJ1-2,CASSLAGGVDYGYTF,TGCGCCAGCAGCTTGGCCGGGGGAGTGGACTATGGCTACACCTTC
TRBV30,TRBD1,NA,TRBJ1-2,CAWSPYRDRGNYGYTF,TGTGCCTGGAGCCCTTACCGGGACAGGGGTAACTATGGCTACACCTTC
TRBV18,NA,NA,TRBJ1-5,CASSAGYNQPQHF,TGTGCCAGCTCCGCGGGATATAATCAGCCCCAGCATTTT
TRBV2,TRBD1,few,TRBJ2-7,CASSAERTGGEQYF,TGTGCCAGCAGTGCTGAGAGGACAGGGGGGGAGCAGTACTTC
TRBV3-1/TRBV3-2,NA,NA,TRBJ1-1,CASSQSRGGDTEAFF,TGTGCCAGCAGCCAATCCCGGGGCGGGGACACTGAAGCTTTCTTT
TRBV28,NA,NA,TRBJ2-2,CASTRVAGELFF,TGTGCCAGCACCAGGGTAGCCGGGGAGCTGTTTTTT
TRBV21-1,NA,few,TRBJ2-5,CASSTAGTPVDETQYF,TGTGCCAGCAGCACCGCCGGGACTCCCGTTGACGAGACCCAGTACTTC
TRBV30,NA,NA,TRBJ1-5,CAWSDPWDTNQPQHF,TGTGCCTGGAGTGATCCTTGGGACACCAATCAGCCCCAGCATTTT
TRBV28,TRBD1,NA,TRBJ1-5,CASSSRQGRQPQHF,TGTGCCAGCAGTTCCCGACAGGGACGACAGCCCCAGCATTTT
TRBV5-8,TRBD2,NA,TRBJ2-7,CASSPGLAGTYEQYF,TGTGCCAGCAGCCCAGGACTAGCGGGGACCTACGAGCAGTACTTC
TRBV28,NA,NA,TRBJ1-5,CASSSRVWSNQPQHF,TGTGCCAGCAGTTCCCGAGTCTGGAGCAATCAGCCCCAGCATTTT
TRBV7-7,TRBD2,NA,TRBJ2-1,CASSSLSGSPYNEQFF,TGTGCTAGCAGCTCCCTCAGCGGGAGTCCCTACAATGAGCAGTTCTTC
TRBV7-2,TRBD1,NA,TRBJ1-2,CASSPRDRAHYGYTF,TGTGCCAGCAGCCCCCGGGACAGGGCCCACTATGGCTACACCTTC
TRBV18,NA,once,TRBJ1-1,CASSQSTGTVLNTEAFF,TGTGCCAGCTCACAGTCGACAGGAACAGTTCTGAACACTGAAGCTTTCTTT
TRBV2,NA,NA,TRBJ2-3,CASNPLAGATDTQYF,TGTGCCAGCAACCCCTTGGCGGGGGCCACAGATACGCAGTATTTT
TRBV4-1,NA,NA,TRBJ1-6,CASSQAGTPSSYNSPLHF,TGCGCCAGCAGCCAGGCCGGGACACCGAGCTCCTATAATTCACCCCTCCACTTT
TRBV30,NA,NA,TRBJ1-1,CAWSVPLMNTEAFF,TGTGCCTGGAGTGTACCACTGATGAACACTGAAGCTTTCTTT
TRBV27,TRBD2,NA,TRBJ2-3,CASGRTSGGWGYF,TGTGCCAGCGGGCGGACTAGCGGGGGGTGGGGGTATTTT
TRBV19,TRBD1,NA,TRBJ2-1,CASSMRDRGRARNEQFF,TGTGCCAGTAGTATGAGGGACAGGGGGAGGGCTAGGAATGAGCAGTTCTTC
TRBV30,TRBD1,NA,TRBJ1-1,CAWSVLGRGDTEAFF,TGTGCCTGGAGTGTACTTGGCAGGGGGGACACTGAAGCTTTCTTT
TRBV28,TRBD1,NA,TRBJ1-1,CASSSRGRAEAFF,TGTGCCAGCAGTTCCAGGGGGCGGGCTGAAGCTTTCTTT
TRBV2,TRBD1,few,TRBJ1-3,CASSSSGTGVTGNTIYF,TGTGCCAGCAGTTCATCCGGGACAGGGGTAACTGGAAACACCATATATTTT
TRBV18,NA,NA,TRBJ2-3,CASSQLSGIDTQYF,TGTGCCAGCTCACAACTCTCAGGGATAGATACGCAGTATTTT
TRBV30,TRBD1,NA,TRBJ1-1,CAWSGRQGTEAFF,TGTGCCTGGAGTGGCAGACAGGGCACTGAAGCTTTCTTT
TRBV19,NA,NA,TRBJ2-3,CASSIALGDTDTQYF,TGTGCCAGTAGTATAGCCCTCGGGGATACAGATACGCAGTATTTT
TRBV28,NA,NA,TRBJ2-7,CASIQGSSYEQYF,TGTGCCAGTATACAGGGAAGCTCCTACGAGCAGTACTTC
TRBV7-8,TRBD1,few,TRBJ1-2,CASSPDRVSGYTF,TGTGCCAGCAGCCCAGACAGGGTCTCTGGCTACACCTTC
TRBV10-3,NA,NA,TRBJ1-2,CASRSSREAHGYTF,TGTGCCTCTAGGTCCTCTCGAGAGGCGCACGGCTACACCTTC
TRBV2,TRBD1,NA,TRBJ2-3,CASSVLDRVVADTQYF,TGTGCCAGCAGTGTCCTGGACAGGGTAGTGGCAGATACGCAGTATTTT
TRBV15,NA,NA,TRBJ1-2,CATSRSDNLGSGGYTF,TGTGCCACCAGCAGATCTGACAATCTTGGGAGCGGTGGCTACACCTTC
TRBV18,NA,NA,TRBJ2-7,CASSLGQPDEQYF,TGTGCCAGCTCACTGGGACAACCTGACGAGCAGTACTTC
TRBV28,TRBD1,NA,TRBJ1-5,CASSFLDRGQVSNQPQHF,TGTGCCAGCAGTTTTCTTGACAGGGGGCAGGTTAGCAATCAGCCCCAGCATTTT
TRBV6-5,NA,NA,TRBJ2-1,CASSYSPDSNEQFF,TGTGCCAGCAGTTACTCACCGGACAGCAATGAGCAGTTCTTC
TRBV7-9,NA,NA,TRBJ2-7,CASGLFGSYEQYF,TGTGCCAGCGGCCTTTTTGGCTCCTACGAGCAGTACTTC
TRBV18,NA,NA,TRBJ1-1,CASSPYSGGANTEAFF,TGTGCCAGCTCACCATACTCCGGGGGGGCGAACACTGAAGCTTTCTTT
TRBV28,NA,NA,TRBJ2-4,CASSFGTPKNIQYF,TGTGCCAGCAGTTTCGGGACACCCAAAAACATTCAGTACTTC
TRBV27,TRBD2,NA,TRBJ2-3,CASSLRLAGGTDTQYF,TGTGCCAGCAGTCTAAGACTAGCGGGGGGCACAGATACGCAGTATTTT
TRBV2,NA,many,TRBJ2-7,CAVQGLLSYEQYF,TGTGCCGTGCAGGGACTCCTCTCCTACGAGCAGTACTTC
TRBV18,NA,few,TRBJ1-6,CASSPEQRTYNSPLHF,TGTGCCAGCTCACCGGAGCAGAGGACCTATAATTCACCCCTCCACTTT
TRBV5-5,NA,NA,TRBJ1-4,CASSLAGAVTNEKLFF,TGTGCCAGCAGCTTGGCAGGGGCAGTCACTAATGAAAAACTGTTTTTT
TRBV12-3/TRBV12-4,TRBD1,NA,TRBJ1-1,CASSRWDREAFF,TGTGCCAGCAGTCGCTGGGACAGGGAAGCTTTCTTT